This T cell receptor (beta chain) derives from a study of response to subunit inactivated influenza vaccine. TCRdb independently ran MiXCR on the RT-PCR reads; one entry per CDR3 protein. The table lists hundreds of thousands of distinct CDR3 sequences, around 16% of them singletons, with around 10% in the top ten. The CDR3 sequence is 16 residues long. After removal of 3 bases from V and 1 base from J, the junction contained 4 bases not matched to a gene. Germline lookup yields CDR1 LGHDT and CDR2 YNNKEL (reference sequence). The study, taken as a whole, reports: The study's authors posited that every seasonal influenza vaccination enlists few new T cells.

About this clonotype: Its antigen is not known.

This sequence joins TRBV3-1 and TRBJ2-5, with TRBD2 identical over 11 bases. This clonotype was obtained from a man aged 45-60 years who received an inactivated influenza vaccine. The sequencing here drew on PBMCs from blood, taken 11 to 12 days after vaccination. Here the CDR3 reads CASSQTSGTSQETQYF. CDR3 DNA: TGTGCCAGCAGCCAGACTAGCGGGACTAGCCAAGAGACCCAGTACTTC.